This passage covers 22 T cell receptor beta chains from one sample sequenced in a study of human T cells and chemical hapten exposure. Time point reported: patch test 3, about 24 weeks after DPC sensitization. The treatment: therapeutic diphenylcyclopropenone sensitization with weekly scalp DPC. TCRdb reprocessed the RACE reads via MiXCR and lists one record per CDR3 protein. The profile shows some 170,000 distinct CDR3 sequences, around a quarter of them singletons. Sequenced material: whole blood, taken in connection with sensitization to the hapten diphenylcyclopropenone (DPC). The receptor set was obtained from a young woman with alopecia areata. Some clones in this sample may be carry-over from other donors' samples.

This chain connects TRBV7-6 to TRBJ2-2, with unresolved D. Trimming removed 6 bases from V and 4 bases from J, with 12 bases in between. There are 14 residues in the CDR3. Per germline, CDR1 SGHVS and CDR2 FNYEAQ. CDR3 residues: CASSRIPFTGELFF. As DNA, the CDR3 is TGTGCCAGCAGTCGTATTCCTTTCACCGGGGAGCTGTTTTTT.

The rearrangement uses TRBV9 and TRBJ1-5, with D unclear. Germline CDR1 SGDLS, CDR2 YYNGEE. V was clipped by 2 bases and J by 1 base, with 7 bases between them. There are 14 residues in the CDR3. The DNA for the CDR3 is TGTGCCAGCAGCGTTGGCCTGAGCAATCAGCCCCAGCATTTT. Its translation is CASSVGLSNQPQHF.

V and J are TRBV12-3 or TRBV12-4 and TRBJ1-5, with TRBD1 as a possible D gene (5 bases). With 8 bases removed from V and 3 bases from J, the gap between germline ends came to 11 bases. The CDR3 covers 13 residues. The CDR3 is CASGRQSNQPQHF. CDR3 DNA sequence: TGTGCCAGCGGCCGACAGTCCAATCAGCCCCAGCATTTT.

The chain uses TRBV28 and TRBJ2-2; D gene ambiguous. The CDR3 totals 12 residues. Trimming took 3 bases from V and 6 from J, leaving 5 bases between them. From germline, CDR1 is MDHEN and CDR2 SYDVKM. CDR3 sequence reads: CASSFWAGELFF. The DNA of the CDR3 is TGTGCCAGCAGTTTTTGGGCCGGGGAGCTGTTTTTT.

This clonotype has just a few counts. The rearrangement uses TRBV12-3 or TRBV12-4 and TRBJ2-2; D gene unclear. This CDR3 comprises 12 residues. V lost 5 bases, J lost 3 bases, and 4 bases lay in between. DNA for the CDR3: TGTGCCAGCAGTCGCCACACCGGGGAGCTGTTTTTT. Encoded protein: CASSRHTGELFF.

The gene calls are TRBV12-3 or TRBV12-4 and TRBJ2-5, with D possibly being TRBD2 (6 bases). The CDR3 spans 13 residues. Trimming cost V 2 bases and J 5 bases, with 9 bases left between them. Here the CDR3 DNA reads TGTGCCAGCAGTTTACGGGGGTATGAGACCCAGTACTTC. Amino acid sequence: CASSLRGYETQYF.

V and J are TRBV6-4 and TRBJ1-1, with D unclear. Germline CDR1 reads MRHNA; CDR2 reads SNTAGT. There are 16 residues in the CDR3. V gave up 8 bases and J gave up 3 bases, with 22 bases separating them. In nucleotides, the CDR3 is TGTGCCAGCCCAAATCCCGCGAAGGAATATCACACTGAAGCTTTCTTT. Translated: CASPNPAKEYHTEAFF.

V usage is TRBV20-1 and J usage is TRBJ1-1; maybe TRBD1 (5 bases). Between the trimmed V and J ends, which lost 3 bases and 3 bases, there was a span of 11 bases. Per the germline V gene, CDR1 is DFQATT and CDR2 is SNEGSKA (reference sequence). The CDR3 totals 13 residues. CDR3 in DNA: TGCAGTGCTAGTCCGGGGCAATACACTGAAGCTTTCTTT. Its translation: CSASPGQYTEAFF.

This clonotype was observed a few times. V and J are TRBV9 and TRBJ1-6; D gene unclear. Trimming shortened V by 1 base and J by 8 bases, and 4 bases separated the two germline ends. CDR1 is SGDLS, CDR2 YYNGEE, per germline. The CDR3 covers 12 residues. The CDR3 coding sequence is TGTGCCAGCAGCGTAAGGGATTCACCCCTCCACTTT. It is translated as CASSVRDSPLHF.

The chain carries TRBV12-3 or TRBV12-4 and TRBJ2-3; 7 positions match TRBD2. J lost 0 bases, V lost 3 bases, and 3 bases had no gene match. This CDR3 contains 15 residues. The CDR3 DNA sequence: TGTGCCAGCAGTTTCCCAGCGGGAAGCACAGATACGCAGTATTTT. Encoded protein: CASSFPAGSTDTQYF.

This chain joins TRBV9 and TRBJ1-5; 9 positions match TRBD1. This CDR3 is 14 amino acids long. V was clipped by 5 bases and J by 5 bases; unmatched bases: 5. Germline V gene sequence: CDR1 SGDLS, CDR2 YYNGEE. This CDR3 reads CASSEQGAYQPQHF. The CDR3 DNA is TGTGCCAGCAGTGAACAGGGGGCTTATCAGCCCCAGCATTTT.

The DNA for the CDR3 is TGTGCCAGTCGGGGTCGGCTGGGGACCGGGGAGCTGTTTTTT. Residues: CASRGRLGTGELFF. The V gene is TRBV27, the J gene TRBJ2-2, with TRBD2 as a possible D gene (5 bases). Trimming removed 9 bases from V and 5 bases from J, with 16 bases in between. The CDR3 spans 14 residues. Germline loops: CDR1 MNHEY, CDR2 SMNVEV (reference sequence).

This chain joins TRBV9 and TRBJ2-7, with TRBD2 identical over 8 bases. V trimming: 4 bases; J trimming: 5 bases; junction bases outside the gene matches: 14. This CDR3 comprises 16 residues. Looked up from germline, CDR1 is SGDLS and CDR2 is YYNGEE. The DNA for the CDR3 is TGTGCCAGCAGCCCGCCCAACCGGGGGGGCCGGAACGAGCAGTACTTC. This sequence encodes CASSPPNRGGRNEQYF. Filled out from reference TRBV9 and TRBJ2-7, the complete variable domain reads DSGVTQTPKHLITATGQRVTLRCSPRSGDLSVYWYQQSLDQGLQFLIQYYNGEERAKGNILERFSAQQFPDLHSELNLSSLELGDSALYFCASSPPNRGGRNEQYFGPGTRLTVT.

There are a few counts of this clonotype. J is TRBJ2-1 and V is TRBV5-1; no firm D call. The germline gives CDR1 SGHRS, CDR2 YFSETQ. Trimming cost V 0 bases and J 9 bases, with 7 bases left between them. The CDR3 loop spans 12 amino acids. This CDR3 reads CASSLVESEQFF. In nucleotides, the CDR3 is TGCGCCAGCAGCTTGGTAGAATCTGAGCAGTTCTTC.

This clonotype has ten or more counts. V and J are TRBV29-1 and TRBJ1-1; D not certain. The CDR3 loop spans 10 amino acids. The germline V gene has CDR1 SQVTM and CDR2 ANQGSEA. V was cut by 1 base and J by 6 bases, with 3 bases left in between. DNA of the CDR3: TGCAGCGTTGAAGGGCCTGAAGCTTTCTTT. Translation: CSVEGPEAFF.

This clonotype was counted a few times. The chain carries TRBV29-1 and TRBJ2-3, with D uncertain. V was pared by 2 bases and J by 0 bases, with 12 bases between. From germline, CDR1 is SQVTM and CDR2 ANQGSEA. The length of the CDR3 is 15 residues. The CDR3 DNA reads TGCAGCGTTGAAAAGGGTACAACTAGCACAGATACGCAGTATTTT. Protein product: CSVEKGTTSTDTQYF.

The chain recombines TRBV2 with TRBJ2-2; 11 nucleotides align to TRBD1. J gave up 4 bases and V 6 bases, and 10 bases lay outside the gene matches. The CDR3 spans 17 residues. The germline V gene has CDR1 SNHLY and CDR2 FYNNEI. The CDR3 loop is CASRKRSGTGGTGELFF. The CDR3 DNA reads as TGTGCCAGCAGGAAAAGAAGTGGGACAGGGGGCACCGGGGAGCTGTTTTTT. The entire variable domain, with the rest obtained from reference TRBV2 and TRBJ2-2, is as follows: EPEVTQTPSHQVTQMGQEVILRCVPISNHLYFYWYRQILGQKVEFLVSFYNNEISEKSEIFDDQFSVERPDGSNFTLKIRSTKLEDSAMYFCASRKRSGTGGTGELFFGEGSRLTVL.

This clonotype has ten or more counts. The J gene is TRBJ2-7, the V gene TRBV12-3 or TRBV12-4; D is ambiguous. Trimming cost V 0 bases and J 1 base, with 7 bases left between them. The CDR3 spans 14 residues. CDR3 protein: CASSLASISYEQYF. Here the CDR3 DNA reads TGTGCCAGCAGTTTAGCGAGCATTTCCTACGAGCAGTACTTC.

In this sample, this clonotype turned up a few times. This chain uses TRBV12-3 or TRBV12-4 with TRBJ2-3, with D unresolved. This CDR3 is built from 12 residues. The V end was cut by 3 bases, the J end by 5 bases, with 6 bases between. This CDR3 reads CASSFSGDTQYF. The CDR3 DNA sequence: TGTGCCAGCAGTTTTTCTGGAGATACGCAGTATTTT.

J is TRBJ2-1 and V is TRBV6-6; 9 bases are shared with TRBD1. This CDR3 contains 16 residues. After removal of 7 bases from V and 0 bases from J, the junction contained 7 bases not matched to a gene. Germline V gene sequence: CDR1 MNHNY, CDR2 SVGAGI (reference sequence). The CDR3 DNA reads TGTGCCAGCAAACCAACGGGACAGGGCTCCTACAATGAGCAGTTCTTC. Translated, it gives CASKPTGQGSYNEQFF.

CDR3 sequence (DNA): TGCGCCAGCAGCTTGCAACAGGACCAAGAGACCCAGTACTTC. As protein: CASSLQQDQETQYF. V is TRBV5-1 and J is TRBJ2-5; tentative D call: TRBD1 (5 bases). Trimming cost V 1 base and J 0 bases, with 7 bases left between them. The CDR3 is 14 amino acids. CDR1 is SGHRS and CDR2 is YFSETQ in the germline V gene.

The chain has TRBV20-1 and TRBJ2-4; D not resolved. V shed 6 bases and J shed 9 bases, with 15 bases lying between them. The CDR3 length is 12 residues. The germline gives CDR1 DFQATT, CDR2 SNEGSKA (reference sequence). CDR3 in amino acids: CSALRGSSIQYF. DNA of the CDR3: TGCAGTGCCCTACGAGGATCGTCCATTCAGTACTTC.